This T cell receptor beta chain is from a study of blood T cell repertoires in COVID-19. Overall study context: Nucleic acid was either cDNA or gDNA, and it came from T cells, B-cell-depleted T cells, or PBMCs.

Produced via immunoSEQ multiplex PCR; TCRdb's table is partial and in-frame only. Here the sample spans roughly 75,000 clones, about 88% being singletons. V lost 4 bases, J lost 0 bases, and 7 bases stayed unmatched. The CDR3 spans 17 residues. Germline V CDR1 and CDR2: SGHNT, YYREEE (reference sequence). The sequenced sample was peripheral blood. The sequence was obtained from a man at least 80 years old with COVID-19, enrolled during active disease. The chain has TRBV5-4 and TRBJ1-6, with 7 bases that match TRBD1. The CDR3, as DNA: TGTGCCAGCAGCGCCGGACAGGCGAGCTCCTATAATTCACCCCTCCACTTT. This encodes CASSAGQASSYNSPLHF. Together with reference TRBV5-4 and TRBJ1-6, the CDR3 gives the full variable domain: ETGVTQSPTHLIKTRGQQVTLRCSSQSGHNTVSWYQQALGQGPQFIFQYYREEENGRGNFPPRFSGLQFPNYSSELNVNALELDDSALYLCASSAGQASSYNSPLHFGNGTRLTVT.